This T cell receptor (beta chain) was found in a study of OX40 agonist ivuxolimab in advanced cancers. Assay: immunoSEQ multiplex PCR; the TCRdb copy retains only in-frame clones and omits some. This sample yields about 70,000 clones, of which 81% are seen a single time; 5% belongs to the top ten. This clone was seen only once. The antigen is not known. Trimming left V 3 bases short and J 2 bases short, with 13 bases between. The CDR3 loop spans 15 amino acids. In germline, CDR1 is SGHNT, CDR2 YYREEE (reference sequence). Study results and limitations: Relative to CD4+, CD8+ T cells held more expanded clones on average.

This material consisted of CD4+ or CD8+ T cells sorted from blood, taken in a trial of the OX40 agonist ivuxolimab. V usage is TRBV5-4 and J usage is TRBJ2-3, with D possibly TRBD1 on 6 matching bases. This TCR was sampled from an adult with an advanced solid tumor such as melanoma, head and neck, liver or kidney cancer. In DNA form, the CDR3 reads TGTGCCAGCAGCTCGAGGGGGTGGATCACAGATACGCAGTATTTT. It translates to CASSSRGWITDTQYF.